What follows describes a single T cell receptor (beta chain). Profiling relied on immunoSEQ multiplex PCR, and the TCRdb table lists in-frame clones only, not all of them. This sample has about 18,000 clones; roughly 80% occur once, and the top ten carry roughly a sixth. These data come from a study of PD-1 blockade in classical Hodgkin lymphoma. In the study overall: Nivolumab dosed at 3 mg/kg went to patients intravenously every 2 weeks.

Per germline, CDR1 SGDLS and CDR2 YYNGEE. The CDR3 has 15 residues. The V gene lost 4 bases and the J gene lost 6 bases, with 17 bases spanning the gap. With no exception, relapse followed autologous stem cell transplantation in all patients, and brentuximab vedotin exposure varied. The receptor's source is a human donor with classical Hodgkin lymphoma. V usage is TRBV9 and J usage is TRBJ2-1; tentative D call: TRBD2 (5 bases). The starting material was peripheral blood mononuclear cells (PBMCs), obtained before the second cycle of nivolumab. The CDR3 loop is CASSQKRWVSNEQFF. CDR3 bases: TGTGCCAGCAGCCAGAAGCGGTGGGTGAGCAATGAGCAGTTCTTC.